Below are 25 T cell receptor beta chains sequenced from a single sample in a study of cytomegalovirus exposure and HLA in healthy donors. This PCR relied on a set of 60 Vbeta primers and 13 Jbeta primers. TCRdb keeps only in-frame clones here, not all; method: immunoSEQ multiplex PCR. The table shows 150,000 to 200,000 clones, with 82% occurring only once. The specimen was PBMCs. All receptors come from a girl aged 10-17 years in good health and CMV-seropositive.

The chain is built from TRBV2 and TRBJ1-4; 8 bases line up with TRBD1. The V and J ends lost 7 bases and 7 bases, in that order; junction bases with no gene match: 8. From germline, CDR1 is SNHLY and CDR2 FYNNEI. CDR3 length: 14 residues. Written as DNA, the CDR3 is TGTGCCAGCAAGCGTGGACAGGGAGCTGAAAAACTGTTTTTT. Translated, it gives CASKRGQGAEKLFF.

This chain uses TRBV9 with TRBJ1-2; tentatively, D is TRBD1 (6 bases). From germline, CDR1 is SGDLS and CDR2 YYNGEE. The V end was cut by 2 bases, the J end by 4 bases, with 15 bases between. There are 15 residues in the CDR3. CDR3 in DNA: TGTGCCAGCAGCGTTGGGGACACTTTACTCTATGGCTACACCTTC. Translating it yields CASSVGDTLLYGYTF.

The V and J genes are TRBV19 and TRBJ1-5, with D unresolved. CDR1 and CDR2 from the germline V gene are LNHDA and SQIVND (reference sequence). V was clipped by 6 bases and J by 9 bases, with 15 bases between them. The CDR3 extends over 13 amino acids. In DNA form, the CDR3 reads TGTGCCAGTAGCCCCGGAAGAGAGGGGCCCCAGCATTTT. Its protein is CASSPGREGPQHF.

The count of this clone is one. This chain uses TRBV2 with TRBJ1-5, with 9 bases identical to TRBD1. V lost 2 bases to trimming and J lost 6 bases; unmatched junction nucleotides: 20. CDR1 is SNHLY and CDR2 is FYNNEI in the germline V gene. CDR3 size: 20 residues. As DNA, the CDR3 is TGTGCCAGCAGTGAACCCCCCCGAACAGGGGGCCGCGGGGGGGGTCAGCCCCAGCATTTT. As protein: CASSEPPRTGGRGGGQPQHF.

V usage is TRBV18 and J usage is TRBJ2-1; 8 nucleotides line up with TRBD2. Germline V gene sequence: CDR1 KGHSH, CDR2 LQKENI. The CDR3 runs to 17 residues. The J segment lost 6 bases and the V segment lost 3 bases, leaving 13 bases of the junction unmatched. CDR3 residues: CASSPPYSGNVPNEQFF. CDR3 nucleotides: TGTGCCAGCTCACCCCCATATAGCGGGAATGTTCCCAATGAGCAGTTCTTC.

The chain recombines TRBV9 with TRBJ2-2; 16 nucleotides align to TRBD2. Looked up from germline, CDR1 is SGDLS and CDR2 is YYNGEE. This CDR3 is 18 amino acids long. In DNA form, the CDR3 reads TGTGTAGCGCCACGGGGGACTAGCGGGGGGGCCGACACCGGGGAGCTGTTTTTT. This translates into CVAPRGTSGGADTGELFF. Variable domain in full (rest from reference TRBV9 and TRBJ2-2): DSGVTQTPKHLITATGQRVTLRCSPRSGDLSVYWYQQSLDQGLQFLIQYYNGEERAKGNILERFSAQQFPDLHSELNLSSLELGDSALYFCVAPRGTSGGADTGELFFGEGSRLTVL.

The CDR3 bases are TGTGCCAGCAGTTTATTGAATGTCGCAGGGGACACTGAAGCTTTCTTT. Its translation is CASSLLNVAGDTEAFF. The V gene is TRBV27, the J gene TRBJ1-1; D may be TRBD1 (6 bases). CDR1 and CDR2 from the germline V gene are MNHEY and SMNVEV (reference sequence). The CDR3 covers 16 residues. Trimming cost V 1 base and J 3 bases, with 15 bases left between them.

As for this clone: An end of the junction does not agree with germline; a read error may underlie this. The chain joins TRBV7-7 to TRBJ2-3; 8 bases match TRBD2. The germline V gene has CDR1 SSHAT and CDR2 FNYEAQ (reference sequence). This CDR3 has 21 residues. CDR3: CASSRTRDPFLTSGQGNTQYF. In DNA, the CDR3 is TGTGCTAGCAGCCGAACTAGGGACCCCTTTTTAACTAGCGGACAAGGGAATACGCAGTATTTT.

This clone was seen only once. CDR3 region: CAWSYLAGYSYNEQFF. The CDR3 nucleotides read TGTGCCTGGAGCTATTTAGCGGGCTACTCCTACAATGAGCAGTTCTTC. V and J are TRBV30 and TRBJ2-1; 7 nucleotides agree with TRBD2. Germline-derived CDR1 and CDR2 are GTSNPN and SVGIG (reference sequence). J gave up 0 bases and V 3 bases, and 8 bases lay outside the gene matches. This CDR3 region has 16 residues.

The J gene is TRBJ2-7, the V gene TRBV25-1, with D possibly being TRBD2 (6 bases). The ends were cut back, 3 bases at V and 3 bases at J, with 6 bases in the middle. Looked up from germline, CDR1 is MGHDK and CDR2 is SYGVNS. This CDR3 is 12 amino acids long. CDR3 sequence (DNA): TGTGCCAGCAGTGAGGGGGGCTACGAGCAGTACTTC. Residues: CASSEGGYEQYF.

This sequence joins TRBV6-5 and TRBJ2-2, with 8 bases lining up with TRBD1. The germline V gene encodes CDR1 MNHEY and CDR2 SVGAGI. This CDR3 is built from 14 residues. V shed 7 bases and J 5 bases; nucleotides not matched to a gene: 6. The chain's CDR3 is CASNQDRDTGELFF. CDR3 nucleotides: TGTGCCAGCAATCAGGACAGGGATACCGGGGAGCTGTTTTTT.

The V and J genes are TRBV10-3 and TRBJ1-2; D is unresolved. V lost 1 base, J lost 8 bases, and 8 bases lay in between. The germline gives CDR1 ENHRY, CDR2 SYGVKD. The CDR3 extends over 12 amino acids. Written as DNA, the CDR3 is TGTGCCATCAGTGAGTTCAGTGGCGGCTACACCTTC. Amino acid sequence: CAISEFSGGYTF.

This chain links TRBV15 with TRBJ1-1, with unresolved D. CDR1 is LNHNV, CDR2 YYDKDF, per germline (reference sequence). Trimming cost V 1 base and J 5 bases, with 17 bases left between them. CDR3 length: 16 residues. The CDR3 region is CATSRGFGDGMTEAFF. DNA of the CDR3: TGTGCCACCAGCAGAGGATTCGGGGATGGGATGACTGAAGCTTTCTTT.

V is TRBV6-1 and J is TRBJ2-7; possible D gene TRBD1, 5 bases. Germline V gives CDR1 MNHNS, CDR2 SASEGT. This CDR3 spans 14 amino acids. Trimming took off 0 bases at V and 3 bases at J, with 9 bases between the two ends. The CDR3, as DNA: TGTGCCAGCAGTGAAGCTAGGACACTCTACGAGCAGTACTTC. Its translation is CASSEARTLYEQYF.

The chain links TRBV4-1 to TRBJ1-2; the match to TRBD1 covers 10 bases. V was clipped by 6 bases and J by 6 bases; unmatched bases: 4. The germline V gene has CDR1 MGHRA and CDR2 YSYEKL. The CDR3 length is 13 residues. CDR3: CASRPTGGNGYTF. In nucleotides, the CDR3 is TGCGCCAGCAGACCGACAGGGGGCAATGGCTACACCTTC.

This sequence joins TRBV28 and TRBJ1-2; D unresolved. This CDR3 has 15 amino acids. Germline V gene data show CDR1 as MDHEN and CDR2 as SYDVKM. Trimming cost V 4 bases and J 2 bases, with 14 bases left between them. CDR3 DNA sequence: TGTGCCAGCAGTTCGCGGACTCTGATAAACTATGGCTACACCTTC. Translated: CASSSRTLINYGYTF.

The genes are TRBV16 and TRBJ2-7; no clear D. This CDR3 has 14 amino acids. Germline CDR1 is KGHSY and CDR2 is FQNENV. With 2 bases removed from V and 4 bases from J, the gap between germline ends came to 12 bases. The DNA of the CDR3 is TGTGCCAGCAGCCAAGTCCCAGAAAATTACGAGCAGTACTTC. Translating gives CASSQVPENYEQYF.

This clone occurred once. This sequence joins TRBV6-6 and TRBJ2-2; TRBD2 is a possible D gene (6 bases). The V end was cut by 8 bases, the J end by 6 bases, with 16 bases between. This CDR3 has 14 residues. The V gene's germline CDR1 is MNHNY and CDR2 SVGAGI (reference sequence). The CDR3 DNA reads TGTGCCAGCGAGACCGCTGGGACTCCCGGGGAGCTGTTTTTT. Translation gives CASETAGTPGELFF.

This clone has only one observation. This chain joins TRBV29-1 and TRBJ1-1; maybe TRBD1 (6 bases). The length of the CDR3 is 14 residues. Germline values: CDR1 SQVTM, CDR2 ANQGSEA. V was shortened by 6 bases and J by 9 bases, with 23 bases between the two germline ends. The CDR3 protein is CSVASYRDANKAFF. The CDR3 DNA sequence: TGCAGCGTAGCCTCATACAGGGACGCCAATAAAGCTTTCTTT.

The chain uses TRBV7-9 and TRBJ2-5; 12 bases agree with TRBD2. There are 16 residues in the CDR3. V dropped 5 bases and J dropped 5; count of bases not matched to a gene: 9. The V gene's germline CDR1 is SEHNR and CDR2 FQNEAQ (reference sequence). The CDR3 loop reads CASSGGLAGSDETQYF. The CDR3 bases are TGTGCCAGCAGCGGAGGACTAGCGGGGAGTGATGAGACCCAGTACTTC. Full variable domain (rest looked up from reference TRBV7-9 and TRBJ2-5): DTGVSQNPRHKITKRGQNVTFRCDPISEHNRLYWYRQTLGQGPEFLTYFQNEAQLEKSRLLSDRFSAERPKGSFSTLEIQRTEQGDSAMYLCASSGGLAGSDETQYFGPGTRLLVL.

The chain carries TRBV6-1 and TRBJ2-5, with 7 bases fitting TRBD1. Germline V gene lookup returns CDR1 MNHNS and CDR2 SASEGT. Trimming at V came to 2 bases and at J to 4 bases, leaving 7 bases not matched to a gene. The CDR3 has 15 amino acids. The CDR3 sequence is CASSESMYRGETQYF. The CDR3 DNA is TGTGCCAGCAGTGAATCTATGTACAGGGGAGAGACCCAGTACTTC.

V usage is TRBV4-3 and J usage is TRBJ1-2; 9 nucleotides align to TRBD1. The CDR3 sequence is 14 residues long. The V and J ends lost 4 bases and 7 bases, in that order; junction bases with no gene match: 7. CDR1 LGHNA and CDR2 YSLEER come from the germline V gene. The CDR3 coding sequence is TGCGCCAGCAGCCCACAGGGGGCGTCAAGTGGCTACACCTTC. Translating gives CASSPQGASSGYTF.

The chain carries TRBV9 and TRBJ2-1; 9 nucleotides match TRBD2. The CDR3 runs to 19 residues. The germline gives CDR1 SGDLS, CDR2 YYNGEE. Trimming removed 4 bases from V and 0 bases from J; junction bases left unmatched: 14. DNA for the CDR3: TGTGCCAGCAGCAATCCCCGACTAGCGGATACGAGCTCCTACAATGAGCAGTTCTTC. Translating gives CASSNPRLADTSSYNEQFF.

The V gene is TRBV2, the J gene TRBJ1-4, with TRBD1 as a possible D gene (5 bases). Deletions cut 3 bases from V and 8 bases from J, with 16 bases between. This CDR3 spans 15 amino acids. Germline V gives CDR1 SNHLY, CDR2 FYNNEI. CDR3 coding DNA: TGTGCCAGCAGTGATTTTGAAGGGGTGGGAGAAAAACTGTTTTTT. Its protein is CASSDFEGVGEKLFF. The variable domain in full, completed from reference TRBV2 and TRBJ1-4, reads EPEVTQTPSHQVTQMGQEVILRCVPISNHLYFYWYRQILGQKVEFLVSFYNNEISEKSEIFDDQFSVERPDGSNFTLKIRSTKLEDSAMYFCASSDFEGVGEKLFFGSGTQLSVL.

This chain joins TRBV4-1 and TRBJ2-1; D is unclear. From germline, CDR1 is MGHRA and CDR2 YSYEKL. Trimming took off 3 bases at V and 5 bases at J, with 20 bases between the two ends. This CDR3 spans 17 amino acids. The CDR3 spells CASSHAKDSDLDNEQFF. The CDR3, as DNA: TGCGCCAGCAGCCACGCTAAAGATTCTGACTTAGACAATGAGCAGTTCTTC.